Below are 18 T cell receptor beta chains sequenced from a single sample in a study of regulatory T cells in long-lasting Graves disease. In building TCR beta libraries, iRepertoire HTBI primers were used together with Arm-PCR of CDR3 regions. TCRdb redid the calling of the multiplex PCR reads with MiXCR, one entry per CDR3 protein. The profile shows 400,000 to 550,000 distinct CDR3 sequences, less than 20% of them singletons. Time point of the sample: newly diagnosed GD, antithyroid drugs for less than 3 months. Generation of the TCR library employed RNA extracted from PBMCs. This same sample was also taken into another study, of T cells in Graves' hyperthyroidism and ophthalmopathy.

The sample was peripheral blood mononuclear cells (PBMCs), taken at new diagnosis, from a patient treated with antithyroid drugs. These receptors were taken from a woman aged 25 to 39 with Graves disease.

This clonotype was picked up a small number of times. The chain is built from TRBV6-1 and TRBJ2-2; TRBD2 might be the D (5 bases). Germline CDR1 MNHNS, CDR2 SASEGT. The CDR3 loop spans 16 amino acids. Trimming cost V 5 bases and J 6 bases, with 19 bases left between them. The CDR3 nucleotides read TGTGCCAGCAGTACCGATGGGAGTGGGTGGCCCGGGGAGCTGTTTTTT. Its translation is CASSTDGSGWPGELFF.

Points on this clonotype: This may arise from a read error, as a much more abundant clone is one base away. CDR3 sequence reads: CASGFHRSYEQYF. The CDR3 nucleotides are TGTGCCAGCGGCTTCCATAGATCCTACGAGCAGTACTTC. The chain uses TRBV7-2 and TRBJ2-7; D uncertain. The CDR3 totals 13 residues. CDR1 is SGHTA and CDR2 is FQGNSA in the germline V gene.

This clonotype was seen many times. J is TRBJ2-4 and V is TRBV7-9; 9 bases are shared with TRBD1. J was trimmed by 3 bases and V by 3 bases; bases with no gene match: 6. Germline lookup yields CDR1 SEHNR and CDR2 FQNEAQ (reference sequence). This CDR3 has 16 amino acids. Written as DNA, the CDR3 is TGTGCCAGCAGCTTTGAGACAGGGGGGGTCAAAAACATTCAGTACTTC. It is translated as CASSFETGGVKNIQYF.

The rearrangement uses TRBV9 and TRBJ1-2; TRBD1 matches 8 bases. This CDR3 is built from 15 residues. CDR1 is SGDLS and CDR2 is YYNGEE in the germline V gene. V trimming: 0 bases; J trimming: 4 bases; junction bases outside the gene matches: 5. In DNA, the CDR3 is TGTGCCAGCAGCGTAGGATCGGACAGGGTCTATGGCTACACCTTC. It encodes CASSVGSDRVYGYTF.

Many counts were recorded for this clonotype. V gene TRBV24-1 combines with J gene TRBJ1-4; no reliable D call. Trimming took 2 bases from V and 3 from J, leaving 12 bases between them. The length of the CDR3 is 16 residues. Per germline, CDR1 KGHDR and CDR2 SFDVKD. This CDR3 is CATSDSRVGANEKLFF. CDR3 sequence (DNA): TGTGCCACCAGTGATTCAAGGGTGGGAGCTAATGAAAAACTGTTTTTT.

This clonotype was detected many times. The CDR3 protein is CASSFRAGDYEQYF. The CDR3 DNA is TGCGCCAGCAGCTTCAGGGCAGGGGATTACGAGCAGTACTTC. The chain has TRBV5-1 and TRBJ2-7; tentatively, D is TRBD1 (6 bases). Looked up from germline, CDR1 is SGHRS and CDR2 is YFSETQ. V lost 2 bases and J 4 bases, leaving 13 bases between the germline ends. There are 14 residues in the CDR3.

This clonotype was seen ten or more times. This CDR3 is CASSVNEQYF. The CDR3 DNA reads as TGTGCCAGCAGCGTCAACGAGCAGTACTTC. The gene calls are TRBV2 and TRBJ2-7; D not certain. CDR1 is SNHLY, CDR2 FYNNEI, per germline. V shed 6 bases and J shed 5 bases, with 5 bases lying between them. The CDR3 runs to 10 residues. Looking up the rest from reference TRBV2 and TRBJ2-7 gives the full variable domain: EPEVTQTPSHQVTQMGQEVILRCVPISNHLYFYWYRQILGQKVEFLVSFYNNEISEKSEIFDDQFSVERPDGSNFTLKIRSTKLEDSAMYFCASSVNEQYFGPGTRLTVT.

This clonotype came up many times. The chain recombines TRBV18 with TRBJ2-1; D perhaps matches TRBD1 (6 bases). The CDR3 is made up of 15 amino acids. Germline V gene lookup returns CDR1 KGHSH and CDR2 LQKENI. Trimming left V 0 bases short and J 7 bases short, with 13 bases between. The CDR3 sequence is CASSPPRGTGNEQFF. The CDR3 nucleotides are TGTGCCAGCTCACCACCGAGGGGGACGGGGAATGAGCAGTTCTTC.

DNA of the CDR3: TGTGCCAGCAGCTTCCGGGGTGAGAACACTGAAGCTTTCTTT. Its protein is CASSFRGENTEAFF. The rearrangement uses TRBV7-8 and TRBJ1-1; no definite D call. With 3 bases removed from V and 1 base from J, the gap between germline ends came to 9 bases. The CDR3 consists of 14 residues. Looked up from germline, CDR1 is SGHVS and CDR2 is FQNEAQ.

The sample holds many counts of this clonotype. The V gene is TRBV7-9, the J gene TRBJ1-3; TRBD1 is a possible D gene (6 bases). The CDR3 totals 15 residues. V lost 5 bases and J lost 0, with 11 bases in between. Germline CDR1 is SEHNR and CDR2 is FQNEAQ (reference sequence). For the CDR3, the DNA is TGTGCCAGCAGCCCGACAGGAGACTCTGGAAACACCATATATTTT. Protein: CASSPTGDSGNTIYF. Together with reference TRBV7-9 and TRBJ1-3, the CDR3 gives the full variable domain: DTGVSQNPRHKITKRGQNVTFRCDPISEHNRLYWYRQTLGQGPEFLTYFQNEAQLEKSRLLSDRFSAERPKGSFSTLEIQRTEQGDSAMYLCASSPTGDSGNTIYFGEGSWLTVV.

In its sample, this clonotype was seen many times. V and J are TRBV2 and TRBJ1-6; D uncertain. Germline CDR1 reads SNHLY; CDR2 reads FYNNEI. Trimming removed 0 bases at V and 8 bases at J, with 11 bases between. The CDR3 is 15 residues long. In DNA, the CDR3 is TGTGCCAGCAGTGAAGCGTTACAGATTTATTCACCCCTCCACTTT. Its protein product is CASSEALQIYSPLHF.

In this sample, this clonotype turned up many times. CDR3 loop: CASEGYNEQFF. CDR3 in DNA: TGTGCCTCAGAGGGGTACAATGAGCAGTTCTTC. The chain employs TRBV30 and TRBJ2-1; D could derive from TRBD1 or TRBD2 (5 bases each). Trimming shortened V by 7 bases and J by 4 bases, and 8 bases separated the two germline ends. This CDR3 has 11 amino acids. In germline, CDR1 is GTSNPN, CDR2 SVGIG (reference sequence).

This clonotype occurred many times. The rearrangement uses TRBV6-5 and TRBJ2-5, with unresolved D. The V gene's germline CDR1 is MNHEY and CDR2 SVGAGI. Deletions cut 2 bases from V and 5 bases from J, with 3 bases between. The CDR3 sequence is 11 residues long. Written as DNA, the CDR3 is TGTGCCAGCAGTTACACTGAGACCCAGTACTTC. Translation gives CASSYTETQYF.

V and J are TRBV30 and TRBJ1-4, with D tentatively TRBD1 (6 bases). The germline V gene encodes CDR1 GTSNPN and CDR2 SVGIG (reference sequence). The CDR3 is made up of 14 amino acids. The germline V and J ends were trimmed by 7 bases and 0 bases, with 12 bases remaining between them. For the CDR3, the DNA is TGTGCCTCGAAACAGGGAACAACTAATGAAAAACTGTTTTTT. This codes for CASKQGTTNEKLFF.

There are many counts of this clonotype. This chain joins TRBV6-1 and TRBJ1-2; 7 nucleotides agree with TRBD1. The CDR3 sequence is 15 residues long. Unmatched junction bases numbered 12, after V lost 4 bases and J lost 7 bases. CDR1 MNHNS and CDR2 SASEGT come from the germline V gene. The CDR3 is CASSGGTVGGGGYTF. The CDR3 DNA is TGTGCCAGCAGTGGCGGGACAGTCGGAGGCGGTGGCTACACCTTC.

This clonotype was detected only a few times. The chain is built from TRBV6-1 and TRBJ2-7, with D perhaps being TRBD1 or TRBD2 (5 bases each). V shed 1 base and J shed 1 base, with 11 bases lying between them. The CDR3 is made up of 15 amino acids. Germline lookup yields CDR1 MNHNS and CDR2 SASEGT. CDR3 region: CASSEGPGRSYEQYF. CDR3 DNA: TGTGCCAGCAGTGAAGGCCCGGGACGGTCCTACGAGCAGTACTTC.

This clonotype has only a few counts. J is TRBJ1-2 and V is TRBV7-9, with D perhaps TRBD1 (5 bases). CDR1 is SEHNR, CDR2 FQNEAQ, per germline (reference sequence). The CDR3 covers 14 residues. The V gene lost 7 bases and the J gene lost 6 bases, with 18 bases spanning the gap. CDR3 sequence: CASTTRWDDHGYTF. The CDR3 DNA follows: TGTGCCAGCACCACCCGCTGGGACGATCATGGCTACACCTTC.

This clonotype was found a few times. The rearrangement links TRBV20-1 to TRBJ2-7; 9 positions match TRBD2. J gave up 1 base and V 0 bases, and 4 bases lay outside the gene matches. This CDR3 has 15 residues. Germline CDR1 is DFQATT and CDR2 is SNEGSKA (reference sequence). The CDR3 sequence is CSARDSLAGSYEQYF. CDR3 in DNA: TGCAGTGCTAGAGATTCGCTAGCGGGATCCTACGAGCAGTACTTC.